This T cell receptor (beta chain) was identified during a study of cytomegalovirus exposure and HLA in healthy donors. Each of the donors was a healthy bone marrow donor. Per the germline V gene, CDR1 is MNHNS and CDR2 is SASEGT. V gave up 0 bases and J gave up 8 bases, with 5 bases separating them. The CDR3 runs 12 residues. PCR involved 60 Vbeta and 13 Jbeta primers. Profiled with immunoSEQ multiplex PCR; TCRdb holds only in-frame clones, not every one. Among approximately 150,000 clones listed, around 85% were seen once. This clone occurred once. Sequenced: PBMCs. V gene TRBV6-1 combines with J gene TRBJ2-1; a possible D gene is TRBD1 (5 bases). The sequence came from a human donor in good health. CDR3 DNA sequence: TGTGCCAGCAGTGAAGCAGGGGATGAGCAGTTCTTC. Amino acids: CASSEAGDEQFF.